Listed below are T cell receptor beta chains from one sample, sequenced in a study of blood T cell repertoires in COVID-19. Assay: immunoSEQ multiplex PCR; the TCRdb copy retains only in-frame clones and omits some. The profile shows approximately 150,000 clones, roughly four fifths of them singletons. Input material: peripheral blood. The receptors were sampled from a human donor with acute or convalescent COVID-19. The donor label of this sample is uncertain. Each CDR3 is given with its conserved first and last residue. The D gene is left open where the match is weak. Only part of the rows carry a size: once, few, many, or a class if the clone is expanded.

D	V	size	J	DNA	CDR3
TRBD2	TRBV9	-	TRBJ2-1	TGTGCCAGCAGCGAATCCGGGACTAGCGGCGGCTACAATGAGCAGTTCTTC	CASSESGTSGGYNEQFF
TRBD1	TRBV5-1	-	TRBJ2-7	TGCGCCAGCAGCCCCAGGTCCGGACAGGAGCCCTACGAGCAGTACTTC	CASSPRSGQEPYEQYF
TRBD1	TRBV2	-	TRBJ1-1	TGTGCCAGCACCGGACAGGGGGGCACTGAAGCTTTCTTT	CASTGQGGTEAFF
TRBD1	TRBV5-4	-	TRBJ2-4	TGTGCCAGCAGCGTGGACAGGGCAGCCAAAAACATTCAGTACTTC	CASSVDRAAKNIQYF
-	TRBV6-4	few	TRBJ2-7	TGTGCCAGCAGTGCGGACAGTTCGAAGCAGCAGTACTTC	CASSADSSKQQYF
TRBD1	TRBV5-1	-	TRBJ1-3	TGCGCCAGCAGCGTGGACAGGCTCTCTGGAAACACCATATATTTT	CASSVDRLSGNTIYF
-	TRBV7-8	-	TRBJ1-1	TGTGCCAGCAGCGCCACAGGGAGGGATGAAGCTTTCTTT	CASSATGRDEAFF
TRBD1	TRBV10-2	-	TRBJ1-6	TGCGCCAGCAGCGGGACAGGGGAATTCAATTCACCCCTCCACTTT	CASSGTGEFNSPLHF
-	TRBV5-1	-	TRBJ1-3	TGCGCCAGCAGCTGGCTCGGCGGGGCTGGAAACACCATATATTTT	CASSWLGGAGNTIYF
TRBD1	TRBV20-1	-	TRBJ1-2	TGCAGCGGTACAGGGGGCGGTGGCTACACCTTC	CSGTGGGGYTF
-	TRBV7-8	-	TRBJ2-7	TGTGCCAGCAGCGGGGGGGCTAGCGGCCCCTACGAGCAGTACTTC	CASSGGASGPYEQYF
-	TRBV5-1	-	TRBJ2-3	TGCGCCAGCAGCCCAAGAGACTACAGCACAGATACGCAGTATTTT	CASSPRDYSTDTQYF
-	TRBV30	-	TRBJ1-1	TGTGCCTCACGCGGGCAGCCGAACACTGAAGCTTTCTTT	CASRGQPNTEAFF
TRBD1	TRBV18	-	TRBJ2-1	TGTGCCAGCTCCTTCGACAGGGCCGGAGCGAATGAGCAGTTCTTC	CASSFDRAGANEQFF
TRBD1	TRBV27	-	TRBJ2-7	TGTGCCAGCAGTTTTAAATGGGGGACAGGGAGAGAGCAGTACTTC	CASSFKWGTGREQYF
-	TRBV19	-	TRBJ2-5	TGTGCCAGTACCGGGAGTCGAGAGACCCAGTACTTC	CASTGSRETQYF
-	TRBV9	-	TRBJ1-6	TGTGCCAGCAGCGTAGCGGCGTTGGAGAATTCACCCCTCCACTTT	CASSVAALENSPLHF
TRBD1	TRBV12-3/TRBV12-4	-	TRBJ1-4	TGTGCCAGCAGCACTGGGACAGGGGGGAAACTGTTTTTT	CASSTGTGGKLFF
TRBD1	TRBV28	once	TRBJ1-2	TGTGCCAGCAGTTCCTCCGGGACAGCGATATATGGCTACACCTTC	CASSSSGTAIYGYTF
TRBD1	TRBV5-5	-	TRBJ1-6	TGTGCCAGCAGCCATTCGGTACAGGGGATTCGTTCACCCCTCCACTTT	CASSHSVQGIRSPLHF
-	TRBV3-1/TRBV3-2	-	TRBJ1-3	TGTGCCAGCAGCCCCATTCGAGGCGTCACCGGGGGGAACACCATATATTTT	CASSPIRGVTGGNTIYF
-	TRBV30	-	TRBJ1-5	TGTGCCTGGAGTGACGGGGACTATAGCAATCAGCCCCAGCATTTT	CAWSDGDYSNQPQHF
-	TRBV30	-	TRBJ2-7	TGTGCCTGGAGTGACCCCTTCAGCTCCTACGAGCAGTACTTC	CAWSDPFSSYEQYF
-	TRBV5-1	few	TRBJ1-6	TGCGCCAGCAGCGCGGCGGGGGCGGCGCACTCACCCCTCCACTTT	CASSAAGAAHSPLHF
-	TRBV19	-	TRBJ2-1	TGTGCCAGTATCACCCGGGGGGACAGGCCGTACAATGAGCAGTTCTTC	CASITRGDRPYNEQFF
TRBD1	TRBV14	-	TRBJ2-7	TGTGCCAGCAGCTACGACAGGGGTGGGTACGAGCAGTACTTC	CASSYDRGGYEQYF
-	TRBV4-2	-	TRBJ2-7	TGTGCCAGCAGCCAGGACAACTACGAGCAGTACTTC	CASSQDNYEQYF
-	TRBV12-3/TRBV12-4	-	TRBJ1-4	TGTGCCAGCCACGGGGGACTGTTTTTT	CASHGGLFF
-	TRBV5-1	once	TRBJ1-1	TGCGCCAGCAGCTTGGTACTAGACACTGAAGCTTTCTTT	CASSLVLDTEAFF
-	TRBV30	once	TRBJ1-3	TGTGCCTGGAGTGGTGGGGCACTCTATGGAAACACCATATATTTT	CAWSGGALYGNTIYF
-	TRBV25-1	-	TRBJ2-7	TGTGCCAGCAGGGCGGCGGGTGCATACTACGAGCAGTACTTC	CASRAAGAYYEQYF
-	TRBV19	-	TRBJ2-7	TGTGCCAGTAGTATAGCCCCCACGGGTATCTACGAGCAGTACTTC	CASSIAPTGIYEQYF
TRBD1	TRBV7-9	-	TRBJ2-5	TGTGCCAGCAGTTCGGACAGGCGGGCTGAGACCCAGTACTTC	CASSSDRRAETQYF
-	TRBV7-6	-	TRBJ2-7	TGTGCCAGCAGCTTAGTGACGACAGGGGAGGGTTACGAGCAGTACTTC	CASSLVTTGEGYEQYF
-	TRBV6-5	once	TRBJ1-2	TGTGCCAGCAGTTACTCGAGGAACTTCTATGGCTACACCTTC	CASSYSRNFYGYTF
-	TRBV7-2	-	TRBJ2-7	TGTGCCAGCAGCTTAGTCTCGACTCACGACTCCTACGAGCAGTACTTC	CASSLVSTHDSYEQYF
-	TRBV7-9	-	TRBJ2-3	TGTGCCAGCAGTTTATCAGGGGGCACAGATACGCAGTATTTT	CASSLSGGTDTQYF
-	TRBV3-1/TRBV3-2	-	TRBJ1-5	TGTGCCAGCAGCCAAGAGGGGCCCCACCTCACGGGTAAGGGATTCAATCAGCCCCAGCATTTT	CASSQEGPHLTGKGFNQPQHF
TRBD1	TRBV7-2	-	TRBJ1-1	TGTGCCAGCAGCTTTACACAGGGGGCGAACACTGAAGCTTTCTTT	CASSFTQGANTEAFF
TRBD1	TRBV5-5	-	TRBJ1-6	TGTGCCAGCAGCTTGGGGACAGGGGAATATTCACCCCTCCACTTT	CASSLGTGEYSPLHF
-	TRBV9	few	TRBJ1-1	TGTGCCAGCAGCGTTGAGGCGATGAACACTGAAGCTTTCTTT	CASSVEAMNTEAFF
-	TRBV7-2	-	TRBJ2-2	TGTGCCAGCCAAATACTAGCGAACACCGGGGAGCTGTTTTTT	CASQILANTGELFF
-	TRBV7-2	-	TRBJ2-1	TGTGCCAGCAGCTTAACAGCAGGGCTCAATGAGCAGTTCTTC	CASSLTAGLNEQFF
-	TRBV25-1	-	TRBJ1-1	TGTGCCAGCAGGGAAACCGACAGGATGAACACTGAAGCTTTCTTT	CASRETDRMNTEAFF